The 7 T cell receptor beta chains in this list originate from one sample, sequenced in a study of T-cell reconstitution after alpha-beta-depleted transplantation in children (dated by TCRdb to 2016 to 2017). The library came from PCR. The sequencer listed for this sample is Illumina HiSeq 2500. To normalize quantification of the TCRbeta repertoire, the TCR libraries were built with molecular barcoding that relied on unique molecular identifiers. TCRdb's own reprocessing of the public reads used fastp at Q25 and MiXCR and kept productive beta chains. Rows merge per CDR3 protein into single entries with the most common DNA and genes. This sample gives 580,000 or so distinct CDR3 sequences in total; around 23% of them show up just once. The ten largest account for less than 15% of the sample. Reading the label with the study, this specimen's treatment or condition is: allogeneic hematopoietic cell transplantation with graft depleted of TCRalphabeta T cells and CD19 B cells.

Sequencing was performed on PBMCs, mostly from graft donor cells, taken 360 days after TCRalphabeta/CD19-depleted stem cell transplant. The receptor set was obtained from a boy younger than two who had a stem cell transplant for acute myeloid leukemia, so the T cells may come from the graft donor.

This clonotype occurred many times. The chain uses TRBV7-2 and TRBJ2-6, with D unclear. Germline V CDR1 and CDR2: SGHTA, FQGNSA. V was pared by 6 bases and J by 10 bases, with 10 bases between. This CDR3 is built from 12 residues. As DNA, the CDR3 is TGTGCCAGCAGAACCCTTTCGAACGTCCTGACTTTC. Encoded protein: CASRTLSNVLTF.

This clonotype was picked up many times. The chain recombines TRBV29-1 with TRBJ2-3; 8 bases match TRBD2. Germline values: CDR1 SQVTM, CDR2 ANQGSEA. This CDR3 is built from 14 residues. V dropped 3 bases and J dropped 3; count of bases not matched to a gene: 5. The CDR3 DNA reads TGCAGCGTTGAGGGACTAGAAAGGACAGATACGCAGTATTTT. The encoded protein is CSVEGLERTDTQYF.

The chain joins TRBV6-5 to TRBJ2-7; a possible D gene is TRBD2 (5 bases). The CDR3 spans 15 residues. Trimming took off 6 bases at V and 0 bases at J, with 15 bases between the two ends. Per germline, CDR1 MNHEY and CDR2 SVGAGI. The CDR3 loop reads CASRTLLGSSYEQYF. The CDR3 DNA reads as TGTGCCAGCAGAACCCTACTAGGGAGCTCCTACGAGCAGTACTTC.

Here the CDR3 DNA reads TGCGCCAGCAGTGAGGCGGTGAGCTCCTACAATGAGCAGTTCTTC. Its translation is CASSEAVSSYNEQFF. The V gene is TRBV10-1, the J gene TRBJ2-1; D is unclear. Germline V CDR1 and CDR2: WNHNN, SYGVQD (reference sequence). Trimming took 2 bases from V and 0 from J, leaving 8 bases between them. The CDR3 is made up of 15 amino acids.

This clonotype was found a few times. This rearrangement joins TRBV9 to TRBJ2-3, with 10 bases identical to TRBD1. Germline CDR1 is SGDLS and CDR2 is YYNGEE. The CDR3 extends over 14 amino acids. Trimming cost V 1 base and J 6 bases; bases outside gene matches: 2. The CDR3 is CASSVRQGADTQYF. In DNA form, the CDR3 reads TGTGCCAGCAGCGTAAGACAGGGGGCGGATACGCAGTATTTT. The whole variable domain, remainder taken from reference TRBV9 and TRBJ2-3, is DSGVTQTPKHLITATGQRVTLRCSPRSGDLSVYWYQQSLDQGLQFLIQYYNGEERAKGNILERFSAQQFPDLHSELNLSSLELGDSALYFCASSVRQGADTQYFGPGTRLTVL.

This clonotype was observed a few times. Here the CDR3 DNA reads TGTGCCAGCAGTTACTCCCTCGTCGCCTCTGGGGCCAACGTCCTGACTTTC. Its protein product is CASSYSLVASGANVLTF. The chain is built from TRBV6-5 and TRBJ2-6; D gene ambiguous. The CDR3 sequence is 17 residues long. With 0 bases removed from V and 0 bases from J, the gap between germline ends came to 9 bases. Germline V gene lookup returns CDR1 MNHEY and CDR2 SVGAGI.

As for this clonotype: At one end the junction does not follow the germline gene, possibly because of a read error. The rearrangement links TRBV27 to TRBJ2-3; 10 bases are a match to TRBD1. This CDR3 comprises 17 residues. CDR1 MNHEY and CDR2 SMNVEV come from the germline V gene (reference sequence). This CDR3 is CAGSFLPGQGSTDTQYF. The CDR3 region has the DNA TGTGCCGGCAGTTTTCTTCCGGGACAGGGGAGCACAGATACGCAGTATTTT.